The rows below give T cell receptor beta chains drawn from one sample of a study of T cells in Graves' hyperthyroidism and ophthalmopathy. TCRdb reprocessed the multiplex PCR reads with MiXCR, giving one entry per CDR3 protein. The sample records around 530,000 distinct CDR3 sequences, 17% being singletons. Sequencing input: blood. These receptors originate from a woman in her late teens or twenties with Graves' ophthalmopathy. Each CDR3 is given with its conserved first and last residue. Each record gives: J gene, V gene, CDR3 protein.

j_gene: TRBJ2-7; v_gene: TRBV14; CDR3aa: CASSHRDVNYEQYF
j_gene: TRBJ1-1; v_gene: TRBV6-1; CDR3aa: CASSEWRQSEAFF
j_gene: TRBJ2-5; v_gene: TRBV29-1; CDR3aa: CSVEGSQAQETQYF
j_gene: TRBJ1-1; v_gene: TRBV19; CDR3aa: CASSIGRGTEAFF
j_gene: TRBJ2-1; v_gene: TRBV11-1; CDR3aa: CASSPSGQGRNEQFF
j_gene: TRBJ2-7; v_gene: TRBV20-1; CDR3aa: CSARDLRGRYEQYF
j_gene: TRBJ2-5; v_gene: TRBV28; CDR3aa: CASSFSRDVFLETQYF
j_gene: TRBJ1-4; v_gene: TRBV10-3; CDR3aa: CAISEIGANEKLFF
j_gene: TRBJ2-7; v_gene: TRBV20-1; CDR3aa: CSPVPGLAREQYF
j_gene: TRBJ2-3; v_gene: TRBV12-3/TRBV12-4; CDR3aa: CASSRAGLAGTDTQYF
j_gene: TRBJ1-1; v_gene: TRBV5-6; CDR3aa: CASSLVVRNTEAFF
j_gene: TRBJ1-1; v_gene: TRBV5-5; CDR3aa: CASSQGRGEGNTEAFF
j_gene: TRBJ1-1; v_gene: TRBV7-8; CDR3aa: CASSLERGNTEAFF
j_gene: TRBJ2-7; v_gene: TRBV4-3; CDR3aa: CASSQDLTGDSYEQYF
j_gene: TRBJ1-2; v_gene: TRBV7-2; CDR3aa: CASSLYRDSMDYGYTF
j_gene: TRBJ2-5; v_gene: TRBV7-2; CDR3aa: CASSVVGQETQYF
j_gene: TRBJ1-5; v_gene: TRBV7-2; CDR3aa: CASSLGAGGSQPQHF
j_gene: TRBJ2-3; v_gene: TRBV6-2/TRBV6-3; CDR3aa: CASSYSNAWGESTDTQYF
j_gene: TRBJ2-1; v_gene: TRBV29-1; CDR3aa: CSVVTSGRQEQFF
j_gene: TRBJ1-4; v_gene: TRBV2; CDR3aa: CASSSTGTPNEKLFF
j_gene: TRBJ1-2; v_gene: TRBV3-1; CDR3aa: CASSQALGYTF
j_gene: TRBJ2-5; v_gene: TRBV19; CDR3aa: CAREQNQETQYF
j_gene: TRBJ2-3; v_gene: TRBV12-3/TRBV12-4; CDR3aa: CASRGEWGTDTQYF
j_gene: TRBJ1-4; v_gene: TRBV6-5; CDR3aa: CASSYRTGVSEKLFF
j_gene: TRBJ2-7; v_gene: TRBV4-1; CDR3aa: CASSQDAGWDSPSYEQYF
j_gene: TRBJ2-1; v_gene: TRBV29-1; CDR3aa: CSATTGTSGYNEQFF
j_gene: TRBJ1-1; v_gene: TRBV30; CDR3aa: CAWRGSGNTEAFF
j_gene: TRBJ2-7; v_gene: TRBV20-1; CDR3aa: CSATIFRPGGYEQYF
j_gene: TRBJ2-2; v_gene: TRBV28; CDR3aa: CASSRTGTGNTGELFF
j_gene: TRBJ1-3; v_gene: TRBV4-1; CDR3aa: CASRHGQLSSGNTIYF
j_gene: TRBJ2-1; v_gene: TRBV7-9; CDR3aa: CASSLESGGPNEQFF
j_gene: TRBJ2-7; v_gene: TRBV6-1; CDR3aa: CASSSYTDYEQYF
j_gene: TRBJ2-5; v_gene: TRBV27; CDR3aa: CASSGLAELGVFETQYF
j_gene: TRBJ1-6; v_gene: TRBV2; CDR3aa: CASREVRGTPLHF
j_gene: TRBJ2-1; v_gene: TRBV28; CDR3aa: CASSTDRVEFF